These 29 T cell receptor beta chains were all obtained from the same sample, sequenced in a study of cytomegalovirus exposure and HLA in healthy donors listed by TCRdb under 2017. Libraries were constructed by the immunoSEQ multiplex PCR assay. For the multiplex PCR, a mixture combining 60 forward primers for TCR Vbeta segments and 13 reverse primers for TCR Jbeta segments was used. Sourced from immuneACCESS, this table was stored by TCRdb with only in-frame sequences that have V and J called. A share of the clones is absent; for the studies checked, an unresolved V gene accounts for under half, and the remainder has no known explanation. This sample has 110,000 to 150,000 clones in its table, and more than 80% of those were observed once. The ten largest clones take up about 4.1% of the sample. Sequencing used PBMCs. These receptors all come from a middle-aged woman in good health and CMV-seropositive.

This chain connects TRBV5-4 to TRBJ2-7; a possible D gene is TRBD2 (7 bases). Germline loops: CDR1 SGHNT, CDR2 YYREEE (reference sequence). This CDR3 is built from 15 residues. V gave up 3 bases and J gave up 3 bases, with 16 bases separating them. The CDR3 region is CASSSGGGGGYEQYF. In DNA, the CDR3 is TGTGCCAGCAGCTCCGGCGGGGGAGGGGGCTACGAGCAGTACTTC.

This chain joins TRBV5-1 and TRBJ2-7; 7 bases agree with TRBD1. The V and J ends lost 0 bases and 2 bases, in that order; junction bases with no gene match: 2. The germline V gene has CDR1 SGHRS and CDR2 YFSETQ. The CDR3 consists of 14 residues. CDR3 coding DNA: TGCGCCAGCAGCTTGGCGGACAGGCCCTACGAGCAGTACTTC. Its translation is CASSLADRPYEQYF.

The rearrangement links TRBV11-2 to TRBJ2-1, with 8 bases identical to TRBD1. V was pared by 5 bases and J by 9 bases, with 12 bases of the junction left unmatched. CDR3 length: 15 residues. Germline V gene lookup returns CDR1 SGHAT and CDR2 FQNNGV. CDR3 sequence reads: CASSAGTGPHSEQFF. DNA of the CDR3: TGTGCCAGCAGCGCAGGGACAGGACCCCACAGTGAGCAGTTCTTC. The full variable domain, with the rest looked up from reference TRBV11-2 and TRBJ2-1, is EAGVAQSPRYKIIEKRQSVAFWCNPISGHATLYWYQQILGQGPKLLIQFQNNGVVDDSQLPKDRFSAERLKGVDSTLKIQPAKLEDSAVYLCASSAGTGPHSEQFFGPGTRLTVL.

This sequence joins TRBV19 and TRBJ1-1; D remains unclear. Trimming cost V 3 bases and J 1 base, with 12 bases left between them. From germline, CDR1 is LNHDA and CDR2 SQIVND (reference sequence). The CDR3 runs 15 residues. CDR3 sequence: CASSIRRWANTEAFF. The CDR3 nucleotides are TGTGCCAGTAGTATTCGGAGGTGGGCGAACACTGAAGCTTTCTTT.

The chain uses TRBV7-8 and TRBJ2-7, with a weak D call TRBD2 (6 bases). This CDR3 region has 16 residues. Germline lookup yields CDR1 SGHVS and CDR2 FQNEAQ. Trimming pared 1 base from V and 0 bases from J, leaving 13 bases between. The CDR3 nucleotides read TGTGCCAGCAGCTTAGGCGGAGGGATCGCCTCCTACGAGCAGTACTTC. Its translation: CASSLGGGIASYEQYF.

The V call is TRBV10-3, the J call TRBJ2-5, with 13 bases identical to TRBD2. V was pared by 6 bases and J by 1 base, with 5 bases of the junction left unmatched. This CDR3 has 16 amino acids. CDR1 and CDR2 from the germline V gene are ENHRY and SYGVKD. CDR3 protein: CAISDWTSGSQETQYF. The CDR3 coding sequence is TGTGCCATCAGCGACTGGACTAGCGGGAGCCAAGAGACCCAGTACTTC.

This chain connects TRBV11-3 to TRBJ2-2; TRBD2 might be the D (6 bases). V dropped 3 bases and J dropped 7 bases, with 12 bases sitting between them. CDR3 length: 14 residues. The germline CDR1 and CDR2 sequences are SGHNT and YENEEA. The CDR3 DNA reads TGTGCCAGCAGCTTCCGGCGGGAAGGCGGGGAGCTGTTTTTT. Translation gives CASSFRREGGELFF.

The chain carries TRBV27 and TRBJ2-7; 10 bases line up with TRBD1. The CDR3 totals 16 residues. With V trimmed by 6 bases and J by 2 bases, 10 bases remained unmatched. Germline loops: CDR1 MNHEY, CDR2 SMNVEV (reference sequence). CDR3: CASRVLGTGVTYEQYF. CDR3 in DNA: TGTGCCAGCAGGGTCCTCGGGACAGGGGTCACCTACGAGCAGTACTTC.

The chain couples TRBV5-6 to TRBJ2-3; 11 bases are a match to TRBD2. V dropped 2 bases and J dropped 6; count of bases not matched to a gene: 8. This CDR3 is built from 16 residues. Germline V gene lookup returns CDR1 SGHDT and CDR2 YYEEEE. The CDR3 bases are TGTGCCAGCAGCTTTCGACTAGCGGGGATGGGGGATACGCAGTATTTT. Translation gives CASSFRLAGMGDTQYF.

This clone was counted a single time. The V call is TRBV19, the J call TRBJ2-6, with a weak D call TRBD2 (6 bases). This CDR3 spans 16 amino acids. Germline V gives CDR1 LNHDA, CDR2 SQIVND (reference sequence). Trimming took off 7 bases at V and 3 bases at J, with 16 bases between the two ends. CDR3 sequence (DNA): TGTGCCAGTACGAGCCGAGGCGGGGTTGGGGCCAACGTCCTGACTTTC. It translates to CASTSRGGVGANVLTF. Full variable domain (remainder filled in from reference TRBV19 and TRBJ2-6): DGGITQSPKYLFRKEGQNVTLSCEQNLNHDAMYWYRQDPGQGLRLIYYSQIVNDFQKGDIAEGYSVSREKKESFPLTVTSAQKNPTAFYLCASTSRGGVGANVLTFGAGSRLTVL.

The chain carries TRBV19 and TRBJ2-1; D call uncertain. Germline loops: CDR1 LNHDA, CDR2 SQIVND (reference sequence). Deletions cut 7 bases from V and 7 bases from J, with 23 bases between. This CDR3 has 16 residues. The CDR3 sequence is CASTTTTAVRRNEQFF. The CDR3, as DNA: TGTGCCAGTACTACCACTACGGCAGTTAGAAGGAATGAGCAGTTCTTC.

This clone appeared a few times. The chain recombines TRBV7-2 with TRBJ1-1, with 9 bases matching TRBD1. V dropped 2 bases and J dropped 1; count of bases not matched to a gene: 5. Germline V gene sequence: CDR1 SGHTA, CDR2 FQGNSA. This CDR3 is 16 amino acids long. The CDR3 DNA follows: TGTGCCAGCAGCTTATTGGGACAGGGTGCGAACACTGAAGCTTTCTTT. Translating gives CASSLLGQGANTEAFF.

CDR3 amino acids: CASSLGTGGEKLFF. The CDR3 DNA follows: TGTGCCAGCAGCCTGGGGACTGGGGGAGAAAAACTGTTTTTT. This chain connects TRBV7-9 to TRBJ1-4, with TRBD1 as a possible D gene (5 bases). The CDR3 is 14 residues long. V shed 5 bases and J shed 8 bases, with 15 bases lying between them. CDR1 is SEHNR and CDR2 is FQNEAQ in the germline V gene (reference sequence).

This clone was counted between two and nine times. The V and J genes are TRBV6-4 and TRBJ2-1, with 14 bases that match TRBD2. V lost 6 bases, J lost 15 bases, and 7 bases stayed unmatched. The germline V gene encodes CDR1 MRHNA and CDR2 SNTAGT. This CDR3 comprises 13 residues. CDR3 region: CASSQTSGGDRFF. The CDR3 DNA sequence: TGTGCCAGCAGCCAGACTAGCGGGGGGGATCGGTTCTTC.

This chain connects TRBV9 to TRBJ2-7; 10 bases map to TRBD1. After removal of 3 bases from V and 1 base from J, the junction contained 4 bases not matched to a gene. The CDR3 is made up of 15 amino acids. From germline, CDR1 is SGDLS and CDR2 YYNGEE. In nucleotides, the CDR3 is TGTGCCAGCAGCGGGGGGGACAGGGGTTCCTACGAGCAGTACTTC. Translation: CASSGGDRGSYEQYF.

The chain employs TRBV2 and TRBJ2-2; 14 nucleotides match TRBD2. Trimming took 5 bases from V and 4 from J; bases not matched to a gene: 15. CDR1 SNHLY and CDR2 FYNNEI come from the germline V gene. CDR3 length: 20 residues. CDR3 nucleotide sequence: TGTGCCAGCAGTAAACAGCCTTTTGGGACTAGCGGGAGAGTCACCGGGGAGCTGTTTTTT. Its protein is CASSKQPFGTSGRVTGELFF.

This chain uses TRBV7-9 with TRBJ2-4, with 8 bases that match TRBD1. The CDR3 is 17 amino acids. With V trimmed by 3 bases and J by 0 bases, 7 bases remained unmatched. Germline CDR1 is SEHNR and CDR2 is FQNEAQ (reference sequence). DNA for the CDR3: TGTGCCAGCAGCTTCCAAAGGACAGGGTCAGCCAAAAACATTCAGTACTTC. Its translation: CASSFQRTGSAKNIQYF.

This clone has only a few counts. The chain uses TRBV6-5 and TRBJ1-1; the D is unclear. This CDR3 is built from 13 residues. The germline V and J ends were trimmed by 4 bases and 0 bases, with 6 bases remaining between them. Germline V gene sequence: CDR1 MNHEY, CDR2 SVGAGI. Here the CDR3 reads CASSLYMNTEAFF. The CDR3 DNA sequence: TGTGCCAGCAGTTTATACATGAACACTGAAGCTTTCTTT.

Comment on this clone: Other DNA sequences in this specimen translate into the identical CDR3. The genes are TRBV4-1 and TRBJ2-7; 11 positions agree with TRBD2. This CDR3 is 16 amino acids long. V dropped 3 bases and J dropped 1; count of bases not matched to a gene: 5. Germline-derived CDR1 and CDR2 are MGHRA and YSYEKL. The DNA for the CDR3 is TGCGCCAGCAGCCAGGGGACTAGCGGACGATCCTACGAGCAGTACTTC. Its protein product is CASSQGTSGRSYEQYF.

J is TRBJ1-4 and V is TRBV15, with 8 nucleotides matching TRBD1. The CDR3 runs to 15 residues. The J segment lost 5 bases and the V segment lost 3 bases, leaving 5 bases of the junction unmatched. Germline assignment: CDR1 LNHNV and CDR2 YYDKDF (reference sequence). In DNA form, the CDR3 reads TGTGCCACCAGCAGGGACAGGGTGGTAAATGAAAAACTGTTTTTT. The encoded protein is CATSRDRVVNEKLFF. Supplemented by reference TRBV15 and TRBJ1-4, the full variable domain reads DAMVIQNPRYQVTQFGKPVTLSCSQTLNHNVMYWYQQKSSQAPKLLFHYYDKDFNNEADTPDNFQSRRPNTSFCFLDIRSPGLGDTAMYLCATSRDRVVNEKLFFGSGTQLSVL.

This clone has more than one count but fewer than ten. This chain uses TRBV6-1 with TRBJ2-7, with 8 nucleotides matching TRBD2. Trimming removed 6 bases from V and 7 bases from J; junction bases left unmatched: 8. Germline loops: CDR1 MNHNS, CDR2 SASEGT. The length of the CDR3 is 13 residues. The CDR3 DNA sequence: TGTGCCAGCAGAGCATCGGCTAGCGGGGAGCAGTACTTC. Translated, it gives CASRASASGEQYF.

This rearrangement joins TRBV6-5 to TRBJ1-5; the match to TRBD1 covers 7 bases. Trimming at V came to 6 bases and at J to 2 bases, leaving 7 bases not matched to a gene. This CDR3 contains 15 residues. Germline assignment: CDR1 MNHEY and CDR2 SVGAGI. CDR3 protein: CASSSDRAGNQPQHF. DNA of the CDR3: TGTGCCAGCAGCTCCGACAGGGCAGGCAATCAGCCCCAGCATTTT.

Written as DNA, the CDR3 is TGTGCCAGCAGCTTGGGTGTTGGGACTTCAAACAATGAGCAGTTCTTC. Residues: CASSLGVGTSNNEQFF. The chain joins TRBV5-5 to TRBJ2-1; D is perhaps TRBD2 (6 bases). CDR1 SGHKS and CDR2 YYEKEE come from the germline V gene (reference sequence). V was trimmed by 0 bases and J by 5 bases, leaving 15 bases between them. There are 16 residues in the CDR3. The full variable domain, rest sourced from reference TRBV5-5 and TRBJ2-1, is DAGVTQSPTHLIKTRGQQVTLRCSPISGHKSVSWYQQVLGQGPQFIFQYYEKEERGRGNFPDRFSARQFPNYSSELNVNALLLGDSALYLCASSLGVGTSNNEQFFGPGTRLTVL.

CDR3 in amino acids: CASSGGRTSGTNEQFF. CDR3 sequence (DNA): TGTGCCAGCAGCGGGGGCAGGACTAGCGGAACAAATGAGCAGTTCTTC. V usage is TRBV5-6 and J usage is TRBJ2-1; 10 nucleotides line up with TRBD2. V lost 4 bases to trimming and J lost 7 bases; unmatched junction nucleotides: 11. In germline, CDR1 is SGHDT, CDR2 YYEEEE. The CDR3 extends over 16 amino acids.

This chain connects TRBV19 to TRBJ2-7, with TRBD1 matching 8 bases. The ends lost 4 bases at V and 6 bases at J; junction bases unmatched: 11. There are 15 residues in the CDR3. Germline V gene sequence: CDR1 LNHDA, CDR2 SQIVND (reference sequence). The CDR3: CASSTPAAGGSEQYF. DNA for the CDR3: TGTGCCAGTAGTACCCCGGCGGCAGGGGGCAGCGAGCAGTACTTC.

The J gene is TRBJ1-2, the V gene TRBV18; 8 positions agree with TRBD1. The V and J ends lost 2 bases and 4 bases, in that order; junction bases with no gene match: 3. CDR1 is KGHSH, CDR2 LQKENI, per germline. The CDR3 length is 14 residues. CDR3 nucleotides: TGTGCCAGCTCACCAGGACAGGGAAGCTATGGCTACACCTTC. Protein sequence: CASSPGQGSYGYTF.

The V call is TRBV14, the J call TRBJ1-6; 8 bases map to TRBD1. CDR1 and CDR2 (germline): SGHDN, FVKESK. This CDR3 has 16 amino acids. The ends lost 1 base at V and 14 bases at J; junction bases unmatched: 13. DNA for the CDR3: TGTGCCAGCAGCCAAGGTCGAGACAGGGGAGGGAGAGCCCTCCACTTT. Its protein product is CASSQGRDRGGRALHF.

CDR3 sequence reads: CASSSRLAGVFSDTQYF. CDR3 in DNA: TGTGCCAGCAGTTCCAGACTAGCGGGGGTATTCTCAGATACGCAGTATTTT. The gene calls are TRBV27 and TRBJ2-3, with 12 bases matching TRBD2. Trimming at V came to 4 bases and at J to 4 bases, leaving 9 bases not matched to a gene. This CDR3 has 17 amino acids. The V gene's germline CDR1 is MNHEY and CDR2 SMNVEV (reference sequence).

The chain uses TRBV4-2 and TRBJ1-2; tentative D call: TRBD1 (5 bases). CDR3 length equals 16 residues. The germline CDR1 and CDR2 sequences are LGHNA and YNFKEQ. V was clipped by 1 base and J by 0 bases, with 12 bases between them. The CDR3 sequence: CASSQGRGGANYGYTF. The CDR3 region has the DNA TGTGCCAGCAGCCAAGGGCGGGGGGGGGCTAACTATGGCTACACCTTC.